The rows below give T cell receptor beta chains drawn from one sample of a study of T-cell reconstitution after alpha-beta-depleted transplantation in children. TCRdb re-called the PCR reads with MiXCR, one entry per CDR3 protein. The table has about 900,000 distinct CDR3 sequences, about 29% seen once. Source: PBMCs, mostly from graft donor cells, taken 360 days after TCRalphabeta/CD19-depleted stem cell transplant. These receptors were collected from a boy under two years old who had a stem cell transplant for SCID, so the T cells may come from the graft donor. Both conserved end residues are part of each CDR3. D genes are given only for firm matches. Some rows have no size entry. The others give once, few or many, or a class for an expanded clone.

clone_size,v_call,d_call,j_call,cdr3_nt,cdr3_aa
-,TRBV4-3,TRBD1,TRBJ2-7,TGCGCCAGCAGCCAAGGTCCCGGGACAGGGTCTCTCGAGCAGTACTTC,CASSQGPGTGSLEQYF
-,TRBV12-3/TRBV12-4,-,TRBJ2-3,TGTGCCAGCAGTCCCCGGGGGCCTCCTAGCACAGATACGCAGTATTTT,CASSPRGPPSTDTQYF
few,TRBV4-1,TRBD1,TRBJ2-7,TGCGCCAGCAGCCATAGGGACAGCCTCGTGTACGAGCAGTACTTC,CASSHRDSLVYEQYF
few,TRBV20-1,-,TRBJ1-1,TGCAGTGCTAGAGTTGAGGGTGGGGGTTCAGCTTTCTTT,CSARVEGGGSAFF
once,TRBV12-3/TRBV12-4,-,TRBJ1-6,TGTGCCAGCACCAATGGATGGGGGGGGCGTTTAGGGAATTCACCCCTCCACTTT,CASTNGWGGRLGNSPLHF
-,TRBV4-3,-,TRBJ1-2,TGCGCCAGCAGCCAAGATATGCAGGTCCATGGCTACACCTTC,CASSQDMQVHGYTF
-,TRBV4-3,TRBD1,TRBJ1-2,TGCGCCAGCAGCCAAGACAGGTCAGGGGGCTCCTATGGCTACACCTTC,CASSQDRSGGSYGYTF
few,TRBV3-1,-,TRBJ1-2,TGTGCCAGCAGCCGCGGAACGATAGGAGGCTACACCTTC,CASSRGTIGGYTF
few,TRBV2,TRBD2,TRBJ2-7,TGTGCCAGCAGTGAGTGGCAGGGACTATCCGAGCAGTACTTC,CASSEWQGLSEQYF
few,TRBV10-3,-,TRBJ1-5,TGTGCCATCAGTGGTACAGGGATTTTACAGGGTCAGCCCCAGCATTTT,CAISGTGILQGQPQHF
-,TRBV19,-,TRBJ2-7,TGTGCCAGTAGTAACGGAGGCAGGGGAGAAGGCTACGAGCAGTACTTC,CASSNGGRGEGYEQYF
-,TRBV5-1,TRBD2,TRBJ2-1,TGCGCCAGCAGCTTGGGGGGTAGCGGGGTACTCGATGAGCAGTTCTTC,CASSLGGSGVLDEQFF
few,TRBV16,-,TRBJ1-1,TGTGCCAGCAGCCAATCGGGCGTAGGCAACACTGAAGCTTTCTTT,CASSQSGVGNTEAFF
-,TRBV28,-,TRBJ2-1,TGTGCCAGCAGTACTGGTGAGCAGTTCTTC,CASSTGEQFF
few,TRBV5-6,-,TRBJ2-1,TGTGCCAGCAGCTGGGGTCAGGTTCTCTCCTACAATGAGCAGTTCTTC,CASSWGQVLSYNEQFF
many,TRBV11-3,-,TRBJ2-1,TGTGCCAGCAGCTTAGCCGACGGAAACAATGAGCAGTTCTTC,CASSLADGNNEQFF
few,TRBV11-1,-,TRBJ2-1,TGTGCCAGCAGCTTAAGGCCGCCGTCCTCCTACAATGAGCAGTTCTTC,CASSLRPPSSYNEQFF
-,TRBV2,-,TRBJ1-2,TGTGCCAGCAGTCCTTCCCCTAACTATGGCTACACCTTC,CASSPSPNYGYTF
-,TRBV24-1,-,TRBJ2-1,TGTGCCACCAGTGATAGGGGACTCAGGCAAGGGACAATCAATGAGCAGTTCTTC,CATSDRGLRQGTINEQFF
-,TRBV29-1,TRBD1,TRBJ1-2,TGCAGCGTTCCGGGACAGGATTATGGCTACACCTTC,CSVPGQDYGYTF
few,TRBV28,TRBD1,TRBJ2-5,TGTGCCAGCAGTTTACCATTCGGGACAGGGGAAGAGACCCAGTACTTC,CASSLPFGTGEETQYF
few,TRBV7-3,-,TRBJ1-1,TGTGCCAGCAGCTCACAGCGACCCAGATTGATGAACACTGAAGCTTTCTTT,CASSSQRPRLMNTEAFF
many,TRBV28,-,TRBJ2-7,TGTGCCAGCAGTTCGGGACCACTCTACGAGCAGTACTTC,CASSSGPLYEQYF
-,TRBV28,-,TRBJ1-3,TGTGCCAGCGGGACGAATTTTTTTTTTTTGGGAAACACCATATATTTT,CASGTNFFFLGNTIYF
-,TRBV2,-,TRBJ2-7,TGTGCCAGCAGTGAAGCGCTTCAGGGGTTCAACGAGCAGTACTTC,CASSEALQGFNEQYF
few,TRBV6-1,-,TRBJ2-7,TGTGCCAGCAGATCCGAGGGAGGAATGGCCTACGAGCAGTACTTC,CASRSEGGMAYEQYF
-,TRBV11-1,-,TRBJ2-1,TGTGCCAGCAACTCCCGGGACCAATACAATGAGCAGTTCTTC,CASNSRDQYNEQFF
few,TRBV6-1,TRBD1,TRBJ1-3,TGTGCCAGCAGTGAGGCGACAGGGCTCTCTGGAAACACCATATATTTT,CASSEATGLSGNTIYF
few,TRBV7-6,-,TRBJ1-4,TGTGCCAGCAGCCCGACGGTGGAAACGGATGAAAAACTGTTTTTT,CASSPTVETDEKLFF
few,TRBV5-6,-,TRBJ1-2,TGTGCCAGCAGCTTGTTCCAGGGTGGTAACTATGGCTACACCTTC,CASSLFQGGNYGYTF
few,TRBV2,-,TRBJ2-7,TGTGCCAGCAGTGAGGGCCCGATCGCCTACGAGCAGTACTTC,CASSEGPIAYEQYF
few,TRBV5-1,TRBD1,TRBJ2-7,TGCGCCAGCAGCCCGGGACAGGGAACCGAGCAGTACTTC,CASSPGQGTEQYF
few,TRBV5-1,TRBD2,TRBJ2-5,TGCGCCAGCAGCTTGCCCGGGACTAGATTTGGGACCCAGTACTTC,CASSLPGTRFGTQYF
few,TRBV29-1,-,TRBJ2-7,TGCAGCGTTGAACCCAGCCTCCTCTACGAGCAGTACTTC,CSVEPSLLYEQYF
once,TRBV7-7,TRBD2,TRBJ2-5,TGTGCCAGCAGCTTAGCCCCCCTAATAGCGGGGGGGCGAGAGACCCAGTACTTC,CASSLAPLIAGGRETQYF
-,TRBV20-1,TRBD2,TRBJ2-3,TGCAGTGCTAGAGATAGGGCAGCGGGGCGAACTAGCACAGATACGCAGTATTTT,CSARDRAAGRTSTDTQYF
few,TRBV20-1,-,TRBJ1-1,TGCAGTGCGCCGAGGGGAGGCGGCATGAACACTGAAGCTTTCTTT,CSAPRGGGMNTEAFF
many,TRBV29-1,-,TRBJ2-2,TGCAGCGTTGGGGACACCGGGGAGCTGTTTTTT,CSVGDTGELFF
-,TRBV5-1,-,TRBJ1-1,TGCGCCAGCAGCTCTCGGAGCCAGGGGACAACATTTAACACTGAAGCTTTCTTT,CASSSRSQGTTFNTEAFF
few,TRBV6-2/TRBV6-3,-,TRBJ2-1,TGTGCCAGCAATGGCGGGGACTCCTACAATGAGCAGTTCTTC,CASNGGDSYNEQFF
few,TRBV15,TRBD1,TRBJ2-2,TGTGCCACCAGCAGTGAGAGGTTTGGGACAGGGGGAACCGGGGAGCTGTTTTTT,CATSSERFGTGGTGELFF
-,TRBV5-1,-,TRBJ2-3,TGCGCCAGCAGCTTAGAGGGCCTACTCCCCTTGCATTTT,CASSLEGLLPLHF